This T cell receptor beta chain was recovered during a study of OX40 agonist ivuxolimab in advanced cancers. Overall study: Patients receiving dose escalation had hepatocellular carcinoma, melanoma, renal cell or head and neck cancer. The study, taken as a whole, reports: A proportion of nonresponders additionally exhibited low normalized T-cell clonal expansion. At doses 0.1 to 3.0 mg/kg, CD4+ and CD8+ clones expanded. Researchers report that CD8+ T cells had, on average, more expanded clones than CD4+.

With V trimmed by 4 bases and J by 3 bases, 2 bases remained unmatched. Germline CDR1 reads SGHKS; CDR2 reads YYEKEE (reference sequence). The CDR3 extends over 15 amino acids. On this clone: Its antigen is unidentified.

Produced via immunoSEQ multiplex PCR; TCRdb's table is partial and in-frame only. The sample lists approximately 52,000 clones; roughly 84% were seen once. The TCR sequence derives from an adult with an advanced solid tumor such as melanoma, head and neck, liver or kidney cancer. J is TRBJ2-1 and V is TRBV5-5, with 12 bases matching TRBD2. Sequenced material: CD4+ or CD8+ T cells sorted from blood, taken in a trial of the OX40 agonist ivuxolimab. The CDR3 DNA reads as TGTGCCAGCAGCCGACTAGCGGGAGACTACAATGAGCAGTTCTTC. Protein sequence: CASSRLAGDYNEQFF.